The clone carrying this T cell receptor beta chain occurred many times. Its antigen remains unidentified. TCRdb used MiXCR to reprocess the RACE reads, holding one entry per CDR3 protein. The sample lists approximately 400,000 distinct CDR3 sequences, about 5.1% occurring once. Time point meaning: pre-sensitization, week 0. Treatment indicated: therapeutic diphenylcyclopropenone sensitization with weekly scalp DPC. This record comes from a study of human T cells and chemical hapten exposure. Study-level results: Significantly more large CDR3 similarity clusters were formed by expanded TCRs than by controls.

V lost 5 bases and J lost 7; bases outside the gene matches: 7. The germline CDR1 and CDR2 sequences are MNHEY and SMNVEV (reference sequence). CDR3 size: 16 residues. The clonotype was recovered from a woman in her forties or fifties with alopecia areata. Some clones in this sample may be carry-over from other donors' samples. The sequences come from whole blood, collected in connection with sensitization to the hapten diphenylcyclopropenone (DPC). V and J are TRBV27 and TRBJ2-1, with 14 bases matching TRBD2. This CDR3 is CASSPRLAGGRNEQFF. DNA for the CDR3: TGTGCCAGCAGTCCACGACTAGCGGGGGGGCGTAATGAGCAGTTCTTC.